The entry below gives a single T cell receptor beta chain sequence along with its context. Post-reaction, proliferating CD3+CD4+ and CD3+CD8+ responders (CFSE-low) were sorted. These data come from a study of graft-versus-host responses after intestinal transplantation. Study observations and caveats: There was an association between peak levels of circulating GvH clones and early post-transplant HvG declines.

V lost 4 bases, J lost 4 bases, and 20 bases lay in between. This CDR3 spans 18 amino acids. Germline lookup yields CDR1 LNHDA and CDR2 SQIVND (reference sequence). Some clones are missing from TCRdb's copy, which holds only in-frame ones; the method was immunoSEQ multiplex PCR. The data contain nearly 25,000 clones, around 40% of them singletons. Sample: alloreactive CD4+ T cells from a mixed lymphocyte reaction culture, taken before intestinal transplant. As for subset: CFSE-low proliferating T cells sorted from approximately six-day pre-transplant mixed lymphocyte reaction (GvH or HvG direction). The chain couples TRBV19 to TRBJ1-6; D remains ambiguous. The TCR originated in a human patient who received an intestinal transplant. For the CDR3, the DNA is TGTGCCAGTAGTAGAGCCACTACGTCGTTCGCGTATAATTCACCCCTCCACTTT. The encoded protein is CASSRATTSFAYNSPLHF.